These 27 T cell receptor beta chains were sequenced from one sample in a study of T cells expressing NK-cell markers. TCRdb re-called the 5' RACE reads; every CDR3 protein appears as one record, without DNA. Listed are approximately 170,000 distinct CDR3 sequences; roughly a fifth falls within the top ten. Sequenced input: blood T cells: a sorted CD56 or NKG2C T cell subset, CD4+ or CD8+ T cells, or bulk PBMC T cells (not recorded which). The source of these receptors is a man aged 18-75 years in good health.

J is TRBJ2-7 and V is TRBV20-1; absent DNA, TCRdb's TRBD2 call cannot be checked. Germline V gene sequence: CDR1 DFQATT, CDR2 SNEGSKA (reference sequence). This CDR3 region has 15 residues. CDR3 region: CSAMVVRGISYEQYF.

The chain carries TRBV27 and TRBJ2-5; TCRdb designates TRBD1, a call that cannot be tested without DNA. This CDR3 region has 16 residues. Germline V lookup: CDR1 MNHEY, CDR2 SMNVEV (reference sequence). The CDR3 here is CASSLKAPGAQETQYF.

CDR3: CASRGVPNNEQFF. The V call is TRBV11-2, the J call TRBJ2-1; TCRdb's D call, TRBD1, is unchecked because there is no DNA. This CDR3 has 13 residues. The germline gives CDR1 SGHAT, CDR2 FQNNGV.

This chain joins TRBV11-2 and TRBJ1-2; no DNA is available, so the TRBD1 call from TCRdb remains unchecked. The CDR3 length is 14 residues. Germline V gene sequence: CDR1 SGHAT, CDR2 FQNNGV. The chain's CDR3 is CASSLGGQGHGYTF.

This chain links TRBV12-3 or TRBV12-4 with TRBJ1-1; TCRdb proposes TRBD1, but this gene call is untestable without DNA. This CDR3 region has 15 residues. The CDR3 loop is CASSPDRVKGTEAFF.

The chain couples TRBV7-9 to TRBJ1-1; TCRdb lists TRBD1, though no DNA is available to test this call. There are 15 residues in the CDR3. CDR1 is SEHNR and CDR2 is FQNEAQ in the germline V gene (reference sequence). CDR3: CASSPTGFGNTEAFF.

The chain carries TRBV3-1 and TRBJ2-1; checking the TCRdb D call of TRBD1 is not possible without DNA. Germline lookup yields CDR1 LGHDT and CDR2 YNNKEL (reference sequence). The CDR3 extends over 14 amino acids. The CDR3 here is CASSQEFRANEQFF.

The CDR3 spells CASSGGSGYTF. The rearrangement joins TRBV24-1 to TRBJ1-2; with no DNA, the TCRdb D assignment of TRBD1 cannot be verified. The germline V gene has CDR1 KGHDR and CDR2 SFDVKD. The CDR3 sequence is 11 residues long.

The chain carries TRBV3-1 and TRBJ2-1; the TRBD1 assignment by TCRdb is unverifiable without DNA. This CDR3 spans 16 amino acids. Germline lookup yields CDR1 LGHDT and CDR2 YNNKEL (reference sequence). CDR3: CASSQEGTGFYNEQFF.

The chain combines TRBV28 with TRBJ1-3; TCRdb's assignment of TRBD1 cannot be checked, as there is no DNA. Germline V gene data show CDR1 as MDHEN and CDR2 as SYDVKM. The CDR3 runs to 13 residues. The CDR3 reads CASSPGSGNTIYF.

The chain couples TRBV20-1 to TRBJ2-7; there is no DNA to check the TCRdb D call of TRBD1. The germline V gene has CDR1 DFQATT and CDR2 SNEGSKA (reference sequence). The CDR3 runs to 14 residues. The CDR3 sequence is CSLRRGGVNYEQYF.

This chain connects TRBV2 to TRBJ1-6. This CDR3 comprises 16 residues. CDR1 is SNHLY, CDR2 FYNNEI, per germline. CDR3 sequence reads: CASSAARSSYNSPLHF.

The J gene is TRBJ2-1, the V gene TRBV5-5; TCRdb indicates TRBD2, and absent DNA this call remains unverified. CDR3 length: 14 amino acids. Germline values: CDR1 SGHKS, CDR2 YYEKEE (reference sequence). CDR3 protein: CASSGLAAGGEQFF.

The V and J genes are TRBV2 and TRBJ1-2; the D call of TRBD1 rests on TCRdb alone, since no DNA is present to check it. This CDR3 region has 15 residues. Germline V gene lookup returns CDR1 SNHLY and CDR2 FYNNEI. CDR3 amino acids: CASSEMGARKLGYTF.

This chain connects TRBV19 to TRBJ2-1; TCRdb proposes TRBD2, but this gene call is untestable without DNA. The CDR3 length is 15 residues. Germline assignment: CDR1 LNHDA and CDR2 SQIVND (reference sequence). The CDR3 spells CASSKGPSSYNEQFF.

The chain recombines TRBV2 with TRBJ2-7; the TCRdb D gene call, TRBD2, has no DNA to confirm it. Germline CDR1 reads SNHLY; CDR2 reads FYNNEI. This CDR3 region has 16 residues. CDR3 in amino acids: CASSARSGDPTYEQYF. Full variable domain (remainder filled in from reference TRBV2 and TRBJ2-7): EPEVTQTPSHQVTQMGQEVILRCVPISNHLYFYWYRQILGQKVEFLVSFYNNEISEKSEIFDDQFSVERPDGSNFTLKIRSTKLEDSAMYFCASSARSGDPTYEQYFGPGTRLTVT.

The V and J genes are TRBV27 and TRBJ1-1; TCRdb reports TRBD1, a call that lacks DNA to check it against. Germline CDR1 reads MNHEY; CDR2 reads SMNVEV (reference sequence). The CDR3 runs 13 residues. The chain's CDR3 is CASSYRGRGEAFF.

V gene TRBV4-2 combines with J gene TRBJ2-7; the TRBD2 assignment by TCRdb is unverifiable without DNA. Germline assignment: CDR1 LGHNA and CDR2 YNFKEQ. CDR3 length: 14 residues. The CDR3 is CASSPRTSGDEQYF.

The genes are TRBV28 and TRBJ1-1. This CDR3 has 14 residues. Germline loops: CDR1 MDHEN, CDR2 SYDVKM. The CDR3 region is CASSFNIWDTEAFF.

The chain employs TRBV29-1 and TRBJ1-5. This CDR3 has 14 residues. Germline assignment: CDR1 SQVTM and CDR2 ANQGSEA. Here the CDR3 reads CSVITENSNQPQHF.

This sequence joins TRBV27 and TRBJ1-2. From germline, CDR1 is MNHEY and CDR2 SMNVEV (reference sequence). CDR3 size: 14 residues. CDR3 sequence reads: CASSFFGSNYGYTF.

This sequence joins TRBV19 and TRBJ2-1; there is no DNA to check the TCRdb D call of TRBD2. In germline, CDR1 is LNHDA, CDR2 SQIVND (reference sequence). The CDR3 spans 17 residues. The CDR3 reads CASSSPSGGLSYNEQFF.

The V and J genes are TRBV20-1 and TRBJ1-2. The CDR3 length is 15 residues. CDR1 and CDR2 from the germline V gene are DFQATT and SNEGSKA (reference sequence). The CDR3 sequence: CSAGEGGPTNYGYTF.

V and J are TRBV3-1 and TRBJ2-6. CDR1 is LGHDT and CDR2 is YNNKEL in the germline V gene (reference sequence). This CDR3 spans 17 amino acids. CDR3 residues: CASSQDGSESGANVLTF.

The CDR3 region is CAISESAGTDYEQYF. The rearrangement uses TRBV10-3 and TRBJ2-7; TCRdb returns TRBD1, unconfirmable since there is no DNA. The CDR3 contains 15 residues. Germline V gives CDR1 ENHRY, CDR2 SYGVKD.

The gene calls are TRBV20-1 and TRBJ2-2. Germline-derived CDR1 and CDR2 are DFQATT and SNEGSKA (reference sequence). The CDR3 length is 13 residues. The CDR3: CSAEGSNTGELFF.

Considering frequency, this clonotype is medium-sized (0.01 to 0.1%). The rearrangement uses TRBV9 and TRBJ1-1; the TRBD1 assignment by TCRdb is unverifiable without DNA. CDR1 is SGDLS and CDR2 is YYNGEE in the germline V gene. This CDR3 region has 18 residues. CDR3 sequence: CASSPIPLGAVGNTEAFF. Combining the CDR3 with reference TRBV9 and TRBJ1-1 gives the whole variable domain DSGVTQTPKHLITATGQRVTLRCSPRSGDLSVYWYQQSLDQGLQFLIQYYNGEERAKGNILERFSAQQFPDLHSELNLSSLELGDSALYFCASSPIPLGAVGNTEAFFGQGTRLTVV.